This record covers a single T cell receptor (beta chain). Time point specified: newly diagnosed GD, antithyroid drugs for less than 3 months. From RNA extracted from PBMCs, the TCR library was made. The sample comes from a study of regulatory T cells in long-lasting Graves disease. For TCR beta, libraries came from iRepertoire HTBI primers and Arm-PCR of CDR3 regions. One entry per CDR3 protein results from TCRdb running MiXCR on the multiplex PCR reads. The table has hundreds of thousands of distinct CDR3 sequences, less than 20% seen once. CDR1 and CDR2 from the germline V gene are DFQATT and SNEGSKA (reference sequence). Trimming removed 6 bases at V and 0 bases at J, with 20 bases between. This CDR3 spans 16 amino acids. The same specimen was also included in a second study, on T cells in Graves' hyperthyroidism and ophthalmopathy.

The J gene is TRBJ1-1, the V gene TRBV20-1, with a tentative D call TRBD1 (6 bases). Sequences were derived from peripheral blood mononuclear cells (PBMCs), sampled at new diagnosis, from a patient treated with antithyroid drugs. This TCR was sampled from a woman aged 25-40 years with Graves disease. The CDR3, as DNA: TGCAGTGCGTTAACAGGGCAGGGGACCATGAACACTGAAGCTTTCTTT. Translated: CSALTGQGTMNTEAFF.